Presented here are 29 T cell receptor beta chains from one specimen sequenced in a study of blood T cell repertoires in COVID-19. The repertoire was sequenced with immunoSEQ multiplex PCR; TCRdb's copy has only in-frame clones and lacks some. The profile shows 95,000 to 120,000 clones, just under 90% of them singletons. Sequenced sample: peripheral blood. The source is a woman between 50 and 59 years old with acute or convalescent COVID-19.

The V gene is TRBV19, the J gene TRBJ1-2; TRBD1 matches 9 bases. CDR3 length: 13 residues. CDR1 is LNHDA and CDR2 is SQIVND in the germline V gene (reference sequence). Trimming removed 8 bases from V and 5 bases from J; junction bases left unmatched: 6. The chain's CDR3 is CASWGDRGYGYTF. DNA of the CDR3: TGTGCCAGTTGGGGAGACAGGGGGTATGGCTACACCTTC.

The V gene is TRBV4-1, the J gene TRBJ2-7; TRBD1 matches 7 bases. Unmatched junction bases numbered 7, after V lost 0 bases and J lost 5 bases. In germline, CDR1 is MGHRA, CDR2 YSYEKL. This CDR3 contains 15 residues. The CDR3 sequence is CASSQDQQGRHEQYF. CDR3 DNA: TGCGCCAGCAGCCAAGATCAACAGGGGAGACACGAGCAGTACTTC.

The V and J genes are TRBV7-6 and TRBJ2-7; 8 nucleotides align to TRBD1. Trimming removed 1 base from V and 5 bases from J; junction bases left unmatched: 13. This CDR3 has 17 residues. Germline V lookup: CDR1 SGHVS, CDR2 FNYEAQ. The DNA for the CDR3 is TGTGCCAGCAGCTTAGGCTCAGGGGGCCTAATTATAAACGAGCAGTACTTC. It yields the protein CASSLGSGGLIINEQYF.

The rearrangement links TRBV7-9 to TRBJ1-3; a weak D match, TRBD1 (5 bases). From germline, CDR1 is SEHNR and CDR2 FQNEAQ (reference sequence). V was pared by 5 bases and J by 2 bases, with 7 bases between. The CDR3 is made up of 13 amino acids. The DNA for the CDR3 is TGTGCCAGCAGCCCGGGGGCTGGAAACACCATATATTTT. Its protein is CASSPGAGNTIYF. The complete variable domain, with remaining parts taken from reference TRBV7-9 and TRBJ1-3, reads DTGVSQNPRHKITKRGQNVTFRCDPISEHNRLYWYRQTLGQGPEFLTYFQNEAQLEKSRLLSDRFSAERPKGSFSTLEIQRTEQGDSAMYLCASSPGAGNTIYFGEGSWLTVV.

The rearrangement links TRBV19 to TRBJ1-1; tentative D call: TRBD1 (5 bases). This CDR3 spans 14 amino acids. V shed 3 bases and J shed 1 base, with 9 bases lying between them. The V gene's germline CDR1 is LNHDA and CDR2 SQIVND (reference sequence). In nucleotides, the CDR3 is TGTGCCAGTAGTATCGACAGAAGGAACACTGAAGCTTTCTTT. Translating it yields CASSIDRRNTEAFF.

This clone was seen only once. DNA of the CDR3: TGTGCCAGCAGCATGACAGTTCAAGAGACCCAGTACTTC. As protein: CASSMTVQETQYF. V usage is TRBV6-5 and J usage is TRBJ2-5, with D possibly TRBD1 on 5 matching bases. The CDR3 is 13 amino acids. Germline V gene sequence: CDR1 MNHEY, CDR2 SVGAGI. The V gene lost 6 bases and the J gene lost 2 bases, with 10 bases spanning the gap.

CDR3 nucleotides: TGTGCCTGGACGCAGGGTCAGGATGAGCAGTTCTTC. It codes for CAWTQGQDEQFF. The chain couples TRBV30 to TRBJ2-1; maybe TRBD1 (5 bases). CDR3 length: 12 amino acids. Trimming pared 4 bases from V and 8 bases from J, leaving 12 bases between. CDR1 and CDR2 from the germline V gene are GTSNPN and SVGIG (reference sequence).

The rearrangement uses TRBV29-1 and TRBJ1-1; D not resolved. Germline V gene data show CDR1 as SQVTM and CDR2 as ANQGSEA. The CDR3 runs to 14 residues. V gave up 4 bases and J gave up 4 bases, with 16 bases separating them. Written as DNA, the CDR3 is TGCAGCGTTGCTCTACGGACTAGGCCCACTGAAGCTTTCTTT. It translates to CSVALRTRPTEAFF.

The rearrangement joins TRBV2 to TRBJ1-2, with 7 bases that match TRBD1. Trimming took 0 bases from V and 4 from J; bases not matched to a gene: 2. From germline, CDR1 is SNHLY and CDR2 FYNNEI. The CDR3 consists of 14 residues. The CDR3 sequence is CASSEAGGGYGYTF. CDR3 nucleotides: TGTGCCAGCAGTGAAGCAGGGGGCGGCTATGGCTACACCTTC.

The chain links TRBV2 to TRBJ1-6, with TRBD1 matching over 11 bases. Trimming took 6 bases from V and 7 from J; bases not matched to a gene: 8. The CDR3 consists of 16 residues. Germline V gene data show CDR1 as SNHLY and CDR2 as FYNNEI. CDR3: CASRLGTGGKNSPLHF. In nucleotides, the CDR3 is TGTGCCAGCAGACTCGGGACAGGGGGAAAAAATTCACCCCTCCACTTT.

The J gene is TRBJ1-6, the V gene TRBV7-2; D gene ambiguous. Germline V CDR1 and CDR2: SGHTA, FQGNSA. Between the trimmed V and J ends, which lost 0 bases and 0 bases, there was a span of 12 bases. The length of the CDR3 is 18 residues. The CDR3 sequence is CASSLAGRLLSYNSPLHF. As DNA, the CDR3 is TGTGCCAGCAGCTTAGCGGGGAGGCTGCTCTCCTATAATTCACCCCTCCACTTT.

The chain is built from TRBV18 and TRBJ1-2; TRBD1 is a possible D gene (5 bases). V lost 3 bases, J lost 8 bases, and 19 bases lay in between. Per germline, CDR1 KGHSH and CDR2 LQKENI. There are 15 residues in the CDR3. The chain's CDR3 is CASSPREAGPAGYTF. The CDR3 nucleotides read TGTGCCAGCTCACCCCGCGAGGCGGGGCCTGCGGGCTACACCTTC.

This clone was picked up one time. This chain uses TRBV2 with TRBJ1-1, with 7 positions matching TRBD1. This CDR3 contains 15 residues. Germline values: CDR1 SNHLY, CDR2 FYNNEI. Trimming at V came to 3 bases and at J to 1 base, leaving 5 bases not matched to a gene. CDR3 sequence reads: CASSEEGAGNTEAFF. The CDR3 DNA reads TGTGCCAGCAGTGAGGAGGGGGCAGGGAACACTGAAGCTTTCTTT. The full variable domain, with the rest looked up from reference TRBV2 and TRBJ1-1, is EPEVTQTPSHQVTQMGQEVILRCVPISNHLYFYWYRQILGQKVEFLVSFYNNEISEKSEIFDDQFSVERPDGSNFTLKIRSTKLEDSAMYFCASSEEGAGNTEAFFGQGTRLTVV.

This clone was observed once. This chain links TRBV6-4 with TRBJ2-7; TRBD2 aligns across 8 bases. The germline gives CDR1 MRHNA, CDR2 SNTAGT. This CDR3 is built from 14 residues. J lost 3 bases, V lost 4 bases, and 5 bases had no gene match. Here the CDR3 DNA reads TGTGCCAGCAGTGCGAATAGCGGGGTCTACGAGCAGTACTTC. Residues: CASSANSGVYEQYF.

The rearrangement joins TRBV6-6 to TRBJ2-1; D might be TRBD1 (5 bases). This CDR3 spans 12 amino acids. The germline gives CDR1 MNHNY, CDR2 SVGAGI (reference sequence). Trimming took off 6 bases at V and 7 bases at J, with 10 bases between the two ends. This CDR3 reads CASRPTGNEQFF. The DNA of the CDR3 is TGTGCCAGCAGACCCACAGGTAATGAGCAGTTCTTC.

The rearrangement links TRBV11-2 to TRBJ1-1, with 8 bases matching TRBD1. Germline V gives CDR1 SGHAT, CDR2 FQNNGV. Trimming removed 5 bases from V and 4 bases from J; junction bases left unmatched: 12. The CDR3 has 16 amino acids. The CDR3 DNA follows: TGTGCCAGCAGCACGAGGGCAGGACAGGGAGGCACTGAAGCTTTCTTT. It translates to CASSTRAGQGGTEAFF.

The chain recombines TRBV7-8 with TRBJ2-1; the D gene is possibly TRBD1 (6 bases). The ends were cut back, 5 bases at V and 7 bases at J, with 9 bases in the middle. The germline V gene has CDR1 SGHVS and CDR2 FQNEAQ. The CDR3 runs 12 residues. The CDR3 bases are TGTGCCAGCAGCGCCCAGGGGAATGAGCAGTTCTTC. Its protein is CASSAQGNEQFF.

To note about this clone: The same CDR3 can be traced to other DNA sequences in this sample. V and J are TRBV28 and TRBJ2-7; D call uncertain. Germline V gene lookup returns CDR1 MDHEN and CDR2 SYDVKM. V was cut by 5 bases and J by 2 bases, with 4 bases left in between. The CDR3 covers 11 residues. CDR3 sequence: CASSPAYEQYF. CDR3 bases: TGTGCCAGCAGTCCCGCCTACGAGCAGTACTTC.

The chain employs TRBV7-8 and TRBJ2-5; 9 bases align to TRBD2. There are 18 residues in the CDR3. V trimming: 2 bases; J trimming: 5 bases; junction bases outside the gene matches: 15. Germline V gene lookup returns CDR1 SGHVS and CDR2 FQNEAQ. In nucleotides, the CDR3 is TGTGCCAGCAGCTTAAGGCTTGGGCTAGCGGGGTTGGGGGAGACCCAGTACTTC. This gives the protein CASSLRLGLAGLGETQYF.

This chain uses TRBV12-5 with TRBJ2-6; tentative D call: TRBD2 (5 bases). Germline V gene data show CDR1 as LGHNT and CDR2 as FRNRAP. Trimming pared 0 bases from V and 4 bases from J, leaving 10 bases between. The CDR3 is 16 amino acids. The CDR3 sequence: CASGLVLGSGANVLTF. CDR3 in DNA: TGTGCTAGTGGTTTGGTACTAGGGTCCGGGGCCAACGTCCTGACTTTC.

The chain is built from TRBV29-1 and TRBJ1-1, with D possibly being TRBD1 (6 bases). CDR1 and CDR2 (germline): SQVTM, ANQGSEA. The CDR3 loop spans 12 amino acids. The germline V and J ends were trimmed by 7 bases and 2 bases, with 11 bases remaining between them. CDR3 loop: CSGEQGNTEAFF. The CDR3 DNA sequence: TGCAGCGGGGAACAGGGAAACACTGAAGCTTTCTTT.

The V and J genes are TRBV6-1 and TRBJ1-4; 7 bases fit TRBD1. Germline CDR1 reads MNHNS; CDR2 reads SASEGT. V gave up 0 bases and J gave up 5 bases; unmatched junction bases: 3. The CDR3 totals 15 residues. The CDR3 reads CASSEAARGNEKLFF. DNA for the CDR3: TGTGCCAGCAGTGAAGCGGCCAGGGGGAATGAAAAACTGTTTTTT.

V is TRBV5-5 and J is TRBJ1-1; D gene unclear. This CDR3 is 13 amino acids long. V lost 0 bases and J lost 7, with 10 bases in between. Germline CDR1 SGHKS, CDR2 YYEKEE (reference sequence). This CDR3 is CASSLEARGEAFF. The CDR3, as DNA: TGTGCCAGCAGCTTGGAGGCACGGGGTGAAGCTTTCTTT.

This clone has a handful of counts. CDR3 coding DNA: TGTGCCAGCAGTTTATCACGGGTACAGGGGGCCGGGGCAGCTTTCTTT. This sequence encodes CASSLSRVQGAGAAFF. The rearrangement links TRBV27 to TRBJ1-1; TRBD1 aligns across 9 bases. V was clipped by 0 bases and J by 10 bases; unmatched bases: 12. The CDR3 consists of 16 residues. CDR1 is MNHEY, CDR2 SMNVEV, per germline (reference sequence).

In its sample, this clone was seen once. The CDR3 DNA follows: TGTGCCAGCAGCCACCCGAGCGGGAGGGGTAACACCGGGGAGCTGTTTTTT. As protein: CASSHPSGRGNTGELFF. The rearrangement links TRBV7-6 to TRBJ2-2, with 10 bases identical to TRBD2. The germline V gene has CDR1 SGHVS and CDR2 FNYEAQ. The CDR3 has 17 amino acids. J lost 2 bases, V lost 5 bases, and 8 bases had no gene match. Full variable domain (outside the CDR3, taken from reference TRBV7-6 and TRBJ2-2): GAGVSQSPRYKVTKRGQDVALRCDPISGHVSLYWYRQALGQGPEFLTYFNYEAQQDKSGLPNDRFSAERPEGSISTLTIQRTEQRDSAMYRCASSHPSGRGNTGELFFGEGSRLTVL.

This chain links TRBV10-3 with TRBJ2-7; no clear D gene. The germline V gene encodes CDR1 ENHRY and CDR2 SYGVKD. The CDR3 sequence is 11 residues long. The V end was cut by 3 bases, the J end by 6 bases, with 6 bases between. CDR3 sequence (DNA): TGTGCCATCAGTGACGTAATCGAGCAGTACTTC. This translates into CAISDVIEQYF.

V and J are TRBV2 and TRBJ2-7, with 7 bases matching TRBD1. Looked up from germline, CDR1 is SNHLY and CDR2 is FYNNEI. V was pared by 6 bases and J by 2 bases, with 16 bases of the junction left unmatched. The CDR3 contains 17 residues. CDR3 bases: TGTGCCAGCAGCCCTTTACCAGGGACAGAATCTCCCTACGAGCAGTACTTC. This encodes CASSPLPGTESPYEQYF.

The J gene is TRBJ1-1, the V gene TRBV27, with D unresolved. The CDR3 runs to 13 residues. Trimming shortened V by 7 bases and J by 1 base, and 10 bases separated the two germline ends. The V gene's germline CDR1 is MNHEY and CDR2 SMNVEV (reference sequence). CDR3 residues: CASTSERNTEAFF. CDR3 sequence (DNA): TGTGCCAGCACCTCAGAAAGGAACACTGAAGCTTTCTTT.

The count of this clone is one. This rearrangement joins TRBV5-4 to TRBJ1-1; D is possibly TRBD1 (6 bases). V was cut by 3 bases and J by 1 base, with 10 bases left in between. From germline, CDR1 is SGHNT and CDR2 YYREEE (reference sequence). The CDR3 runs 14 residues. For the CDR3, the DNA is TGTGCCAGCAGCTCTCTAGGGGGGAACACTGAAGCTTTCTTT. Protein product: CASSSLGGNTEAFF.